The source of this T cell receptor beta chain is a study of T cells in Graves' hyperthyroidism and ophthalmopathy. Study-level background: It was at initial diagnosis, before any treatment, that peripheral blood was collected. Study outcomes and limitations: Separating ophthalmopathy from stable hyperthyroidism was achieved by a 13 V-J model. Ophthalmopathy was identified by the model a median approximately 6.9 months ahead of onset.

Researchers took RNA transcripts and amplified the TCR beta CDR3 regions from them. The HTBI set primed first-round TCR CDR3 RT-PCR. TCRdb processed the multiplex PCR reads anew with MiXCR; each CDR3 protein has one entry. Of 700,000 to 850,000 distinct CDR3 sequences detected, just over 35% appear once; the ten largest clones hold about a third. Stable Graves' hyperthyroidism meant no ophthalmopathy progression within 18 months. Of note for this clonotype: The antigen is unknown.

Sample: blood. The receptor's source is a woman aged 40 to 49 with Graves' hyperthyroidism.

The CDR3 spells CATSRDETGAYGYTF. In DNA form, the CDR3 reads TGTGCCACCAGCAGAGATGAAACAGGTGCCTATGGCTACACCTTC. The chain carries TRBV15 and TRBJ1-2, with D possibly being TRBD1 (5 bases). In germline, CDR1 is LNHNV, CDR2 YYDKDF (reference sequence). Trimming pared 0 bases from V and 4 bases from J, leaving 12 bases between. CDR3 length equals 15 residues.